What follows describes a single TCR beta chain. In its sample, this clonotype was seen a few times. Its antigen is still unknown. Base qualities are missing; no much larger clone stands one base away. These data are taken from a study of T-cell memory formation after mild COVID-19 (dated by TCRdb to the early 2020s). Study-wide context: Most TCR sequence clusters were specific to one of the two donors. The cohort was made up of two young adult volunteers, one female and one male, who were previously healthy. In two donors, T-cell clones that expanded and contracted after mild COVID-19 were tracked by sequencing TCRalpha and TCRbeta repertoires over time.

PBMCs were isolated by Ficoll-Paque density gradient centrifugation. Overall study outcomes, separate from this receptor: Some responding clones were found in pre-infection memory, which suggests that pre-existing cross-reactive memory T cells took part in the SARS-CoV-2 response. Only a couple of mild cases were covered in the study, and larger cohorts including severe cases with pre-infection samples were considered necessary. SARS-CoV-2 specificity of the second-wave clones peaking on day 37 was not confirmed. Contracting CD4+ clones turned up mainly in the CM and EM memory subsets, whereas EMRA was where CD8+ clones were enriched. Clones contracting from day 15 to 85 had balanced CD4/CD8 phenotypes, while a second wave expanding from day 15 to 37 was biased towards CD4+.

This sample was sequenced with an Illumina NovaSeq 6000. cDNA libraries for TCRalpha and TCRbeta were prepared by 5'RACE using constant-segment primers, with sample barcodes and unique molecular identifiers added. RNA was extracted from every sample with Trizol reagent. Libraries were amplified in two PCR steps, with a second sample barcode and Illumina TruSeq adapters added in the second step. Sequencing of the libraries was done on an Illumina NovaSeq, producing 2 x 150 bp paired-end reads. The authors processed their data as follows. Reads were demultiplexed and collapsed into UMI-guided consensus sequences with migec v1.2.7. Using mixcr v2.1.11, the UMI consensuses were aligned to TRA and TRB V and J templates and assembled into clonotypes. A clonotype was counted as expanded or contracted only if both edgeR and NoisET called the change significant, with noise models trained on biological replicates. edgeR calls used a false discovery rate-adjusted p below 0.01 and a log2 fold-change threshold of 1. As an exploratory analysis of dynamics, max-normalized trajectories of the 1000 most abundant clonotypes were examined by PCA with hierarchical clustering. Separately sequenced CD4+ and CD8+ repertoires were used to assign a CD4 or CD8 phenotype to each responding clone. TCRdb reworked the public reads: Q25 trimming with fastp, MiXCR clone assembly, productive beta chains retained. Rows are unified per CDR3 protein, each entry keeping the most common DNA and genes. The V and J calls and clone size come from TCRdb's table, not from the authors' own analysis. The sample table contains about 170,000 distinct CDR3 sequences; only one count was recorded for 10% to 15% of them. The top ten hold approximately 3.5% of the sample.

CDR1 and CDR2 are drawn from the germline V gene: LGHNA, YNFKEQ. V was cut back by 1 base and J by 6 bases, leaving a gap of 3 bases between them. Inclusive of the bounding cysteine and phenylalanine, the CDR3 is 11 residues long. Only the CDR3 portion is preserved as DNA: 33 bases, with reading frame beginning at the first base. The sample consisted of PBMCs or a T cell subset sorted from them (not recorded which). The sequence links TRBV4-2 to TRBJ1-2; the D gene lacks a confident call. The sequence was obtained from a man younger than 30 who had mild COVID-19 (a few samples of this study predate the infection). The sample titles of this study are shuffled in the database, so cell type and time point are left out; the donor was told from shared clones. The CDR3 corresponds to CASSQVDGYTF. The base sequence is TGTGCCAGCAGCCAAGTGGATGGCTACACCTTC.